The 29 T cell receptor beta chains in this list originate from one sample, sequenced in a study of tumor-infiltrating lymphocytes in primary liver carcinoma. Germline DNA was also extracted, with blood RNA taken from unsorted whole blood. Priming with a constant-region primer yielded TCR beta cDNA from about 540 ng total RNA. Slightly modified ARM-PCR served as the procedure for the TCR beta libraries. These libraries came from three rounds of nested multiplex PCR. A C-beta reverse primer and TRBV1-TRBV30 forward primers served in each of the first two PCR rounds, at roughly 10 cycles apiece. TCRdb reprocessed the multiplex PCR reads with MiXCR, giving one entry per CDR3 protein. The sample shows 180,000 or so distinct CDR3 sequences, over 50% of them seen only once. Sequenced material: peripheral blood. The receptor source for this set is a man aged 40-49 years with primary liver carcinoma and hepatitis B virus infection.

V and J are TRBV2 and TRBJ2-7; no reliable D call. CDR1 is SNHLY and CDR2 is FYNNEI in the germline V gene. Trimming removed 3 bases at V and 0 bases at J, with 12 bases between. The CDR3 spans 15 residues. DNA for the CDR3: TGTGCCAGCAGTGACGGGCTTTACAGCTCCTACGAGCAGTACTTC. This gives the protein CASSDGLYSSYEQYF.

The rearrangement links TRBV5-5 to TRBJ2-1; D unclear. Trimming removed 6 bases at V and 8 bases at J, with 18 bases between. The germline V gene encodes CDR1 SGHKS and CDR2 YYEKEE (reference sequence). CDR3 size: 14 residues. In DNA form, the CDR3 reads TGTGCCAGCACCAGCCCGGCTGGGATGGATGAGCAGTTCTTC. Its protein is CASTSPAGMDEQFF.

Worth noting for this clonotype: This may be a read error, as it is one base from a much larger clone. CDR3 coding DNA: TGTGCCTGGAGTGTATATGGAGGGGAAAATCAGCCCCAGTATTTT. Its protein product is CAWSVYGGENQPQYF. The chain carries TRBV30 and TRBJ1-5, with D perhaps matching TRBD2 (6 bases). The DNA end is a closer match to TRBJ2-3, so the J assignment may be wrong. The CDR3 is 15 residues long. The V gene's germline CDR1 is GTSNPN and CDR2 SVGIG (reference sequence).

This clonotype was observed at least ten times. As DNA, the CDR3 is TGCGCCAGCAGCCAAGACGGGGACAGGGACGAGCAGTACTTC. Amino acids: CASSQDGDRDEQYF. The chain employs TRBV4-1 and TRBJ2-7, with 9 bases that match TRBD1. The junction had 2 bases not matched to a gene; V was cut back by 0 bases and J by 5 bases. This CDR3 is 14 amino acids long. Germline CDR1 and CDR2: MGHRA and YSYEKL.

This rearrangement joins TRBV16 to TRBJ2-5; 11 bases are shared with TRBD2. The trim removed 4 bases at V and 3 bases at J, leaving 10 bases unmatched. Germline values: CDR1 KGHSY, CDR2 FQNENV. This CDR3 is 17 amino acids long. CDR3 sequence: CASSRNLAGGGKETQYF. DNA of the CDR3: TGTGCCAGCAGCCGGAACCTAGCGGGAGGTGGGAAAGAGACCCAGTACTTC.

Notes on this clonotype: A much larger clonotype is one base distant, so this may be a read error. This chain uses TRBV29-1 with TRBJ1-3; D remains unclear. The CDR3 is 12 amino acids. V lost 8 bases and J lost 3, with 11 bases in between. Germline V gene data show CDR1 as SQVTM and CDR2 as ANQGSEA. CDR3 in amino acids: CSIAGSGNTIYF. The CDR3 DNA follows: TGCAGCATTGCCGGGAGTGGAAACACCATATATTTT.

A note on this clonotype: One end of the junction does not line up with germline, which may come from a read error. The V call is TRBV4-1, the J call TRBJ2-7; 9 bases are a match to TRBD1. Germline CDR1 and CDR2: MGHRA and YSYEKL. The CDR3 spans 15 residues. The CDR3 nucleotides are TGCGCCAGCAACCAAGGGGGACAGGGTTACTACGAGCAGTACTTC. Protein sequence: CASNQGGQGYYEQYF.

The J gene is TRBJ2-7, the V gene TRBV29-1, with D perhaps TRBD1 (5 bases). V was cut by 5 bases and J by 4 bases, with 15 bases left in between. This CDR3 contains 13 residues. The germline V gene encodes CDR1 SQVTM and CDR2 ANQGSEA. The CDR3 DNA follows: TGCAGCGTTCGAGACCTCAACAGGTACGAGCAGTACTTC. This codes for CSVRDLNRYEQYF.

The chain combines TRBV6-6 with TRBJ2-7; TRBD2 matches at 8 bases. With V trimmed by 2 bases and J by 7 bases, 10 bases remained unmatched. The CDR3 is 15 amino acids. In germline, CDR1 is MNHNY, CDR2 SVGAGI (reference sequence). This CDR3 reads CASSYLAGEGYEQYF. The CDR3 region has the DNA TGTGCCAGCAGTTACCTAGCGGGCGAGGGGTATGAGCAGTACTTC.

The V and J genes are TRBV6-1 and TRBJ2-5; TRBD1 is a possible D gene (6 bases). V lost 5 bases and J lost 4, with 11 bases in between. The CDR3 sequence is 13 residues long. The germline gives CDR1 MNHNS, CDR2 SASEGT. Here the CDR3 DNA reads TGTGCCAGCAGTTCCGGACAGTCAGAGACCCAGTACTTC. Amino acid sequence: CASSSGQSETQYF.

Turning to this clonotype: No conserved phenylalanine or tryptophan ends this CDR3, so it is likely a read error. The chain employs TRBV11-2 and TRBJ2-5; a possible D gene is TRBD2 (6 bases). This CDR3 region has 16 residues. Germline V gene sequence: CDR1 SGHAT, CDR2 FQNNGV. V dropped 1 base and J dropped 2 bases, with 14 bases sitting between them. CDR3 bases: TGTGCCAGCAGCTTAGTCTGCGGGACGCCACAAGAGACCCAGTACTTA. Translating it yields CASSLVCGTPQETQYL.

This clonotype was counted a few times. The chain links TRBV29-1 to TRBJ2-5, with a tentative D call TRBD1 (5 bases). Germline loops: CDR1 SQVTM, CDR2 ANQGSEA. V was pared by 7 bases and J by 0 bases, with 12 bases between. This CDR3 spans 13 amino acids. This chain's CDR3 is CSAWTPHQETQYF. For the CDR3, the DNA is TGCAGCGCCTGGACACCACACCAAGAGACCCAGTACTTC.

The chain is built from TRBV4-2 and TRBJ2-5; 7 bases are a match to TRBD1. Germline V gene lookup returns CDR1 LGHNA and CDR2 YNFKEQ. The CDR3 is made up of 15 amino acids. Losses at the gene ends were 0 bases for V and 1 base for J; bases not matched to a gene: 2. CDR3 bases: TGTGCCAGCAGCCAAGACGGGACAGCCCAAGAGACCCAGTACTTC. It encodes CASSQDGTAQETQYF.

This clonotype was seen at least ten times. The chain combines TRBV10-3 with TRBJ2-3, with 7 bases lining up with TRBD1. Per germline, CDR1 ENHRY and CDR2 SYGVKD. The CDR3 has 14 residues. With V trimmed by 6 bases and J by 1 base, 4 bases remained unmatched. The CDR3 reads CAIRVGTGTDTQYF. The DNA for the CDR3 is TGTGCCATCAGGGTTGGGACAGGCACAGATACGCAGTATTTT.

The chain couples TRBV28 to TRBJ2-7; D not resolved. Between the trimmed V and J ends, which lost 4 bases and 3 bases, there was a span of 10 bases. The germline V gene has CDR1 MDHEN and CDR2 SYDVKM. The CDR3 totals 13 residues. DNA of the CDR3: TGTGCCAGCAGTTCCCCCCAAGACTACGAGCAGTACTTC. This translates into CASSSPQDYEQYF.

The J gene is TRBJ2-7, the V gene TRBV6-6, with a tentative D call TRBD1 (5 bases). Germline V gene data show CDR1 as MNHNY and CDR2 as SVGAGI (reference sequence). The CDR3 has 13 amino acids. Deletions cut 2 bases from V and 4 bases from J, with 9 bases between. In nucleotides, the CDR3 is TGTGCCAGCAGTTACCTCCGACAGTACGAGCAGTACTTC. Its translation: CASSYLRQYEQYF.

This clonotype came up a few times. This chain links TRBV5-6 with TRBJ1-1; D is undetermined. This CDR3 contains 14 residues. V was pared by 0 bases and J by 3 bases, with 9 bases between. Germline-derived CDR1 and CDR2 are SGHDT and YYEEEE. CDR3: CASSLGPPDTEAFF. CDR3 bases: TGTGCCAGCAGCTTGGGACCCCCGGACACTGAAGCTTTCTTT.

This chain joins TRBV4-2 and TRBJ2-1, with TRBD2 identical over 10 bases. Germline assignment: CDR1 LGHNA and CDR2 YNFKEQ. With 5 bases clipped from V and 7 bases from J, the junction kept 14 bases outside the gene matches. This CDR3 has 17 residues. CDR3: CASSAREGGAGGNEQFF. CDR3 DNA: TGTGCCAGCAGCGCCCGGGAGGGAGGAGCGGGAGGGAATGAGCAGTTCTTC.

This clonotype was detected many times. The chain combines TRBV12-3 or TRBV12-4 with TRBJ1-1, with unresolved D. The length of the CDR3 is 15 residues. The ends were cut back, 0 bases at V and 1 base at J, with 9 bases in the middle. The CDR3 loop is CASSLALAANTEAFF. Written as DNA, the CDR3 is TGTGCCAGCAGTTTAGCTCTGGCGGCGAACACTGAAGCTTTCTTT.

On this clonotype itself: This clone may be a read error of a much larger clone one base away. The rearrangement uses TRBV12-3 or TRBV12-4 and TRBJ1-6, with TRBD1 matching 8 bases. The CDR3 has 15 residues. J was trimmed by 9 bases and V by 3 bases; bases with no gene match: 7. CDR3 coding DNA: TGTGCCAGCAGTTTTTCAGGGGGCGGCTTTTCACCCCTCCACTTT. It specifies CASSFSGGGFSPLHF.

Comments on this clonotype: The junction does not match germline at one end; this may be a read error. The gene calls are TRBV11-1 and TRBJ1-1; D call uncertain. Germline loops: CDR1 SGHAT, CDR2 FQDESV (reference sequence). This CDR3 contains 13 residues. CDR3: CACSLGGGGPAFF. CDR3 DNA: TGTGCCTGCAGCTTAGGAGGTGGCGGTCCAGCTTTCTTT.

This chain joins TRBV5-1 and TRBJ2-3; D remains unclear. V was clipped by 3 bases and J by 2 bases, with 4 bases between them. Per the germline V gene, CDR1 is SGHRS and CDR2 is YFSETQ. The CDR3 totals 12 residues. The CDR3 is CASSYDTDTQYF. CDR3 bases: TGCGCCAGCAGCTACGACACAGATACGCAGTATTTT. Complete variable domain (other parts from reference TRBV5-1 and TRBJ2-3): KAGVTQTPRYLIKTRGQQVTLSCSPISGHRSVSWYQQTPGQGLQFLFEYFSETQRNKGNFPGRFSGRQFSNSRSEMNVSTLELGDSALYLCASSYDTDTQYFGPGTRLTVL.

As concerns this clonotype: One end of the junction is discordant with germline, which a read error may explain. V and J are TRBV11-2 and TRBJ2-5; a possible D gene is TRBD1 (5 bases). This CDR3 is built from 13 residues. Germline values: CDR1 SGHAT, CDR2 FQNNGV. CDR3 loop: CTSSIDSQGTQYF. The DNA of the CDR3 is TGTACCAGCAGCATCGACAGCCAAGGGACCCAGTACTTC.

This clonotype appeared once. One end of the junction is discordant with germline, which a read error may explain. The chain joins TRBV11-2 to TRBJ1-1, with D tentatively TRBD1 (5 bases). Germline CDR1 and CDR2: SGHAT and FQNNGV. There are 13 residues in the CDR3. The CDR3 is CATSRAGDTGAIF. CDR3 coding DNA: TGTGCCACCAGCAGGGCGGGCGACACTGGAGCTATCTTT.

The genes are TRBV10-3 and TRBJ1-5; no definite D call. The CDR3 runs 14 residues. Per germline, CDR1 ENHRY and CDR2 SYGVKD. V shed 3 bases and J shed 0 bases, with 6 bases lying between them. CDR3 in amino acids: CAISDQISNQPQHF. The DNA of the CDR3 is TGTGCCATCAGTGACCAGATTAGCAATCAGCCCCAGCATTTT.

The V call is TRBV11-2, the J call TRBJ2-3, with D maybe TRBD1 (7 bases). Looked up from germline, CDR1 is SGHAT and CDR2 is FQNNGV. Trimming left V 0 bases short and J 2 bases short, with 18 bases between. The CDR3 length is 18 residues. CDR3 in DNA: TGTGCCAGCAGCTTAGATCTTTTCAGGGGGGTCGCCACAGATACGCAGTATTTT. It translates to CASSLDLFRGVATDTQYF.

As for this clonotype: A clone one base away is much larger, so this may be a read error. The chain is built from TRBV11-2 and TRBJ1-5; no definite D call. This CDR3 has 16 amino acids. Germline loops: CDR1 SGHAT, CDR2 FQNNGV. V lost 1 base and J lost 2, with 12 bases in between. CDR3 loop: CASSLGGLIGNQPQHF. CDR3 sequence (DNA): TGTGCCAGCAGCTTAGGCGGGCTTATCGGCAATCAGCCCCAGCATTTT. The variable domain in full, with the rest retrieved from reference TRBV11-2 and TRBJ1-5, is EAGVAQSPRYKIIEKRQSVAFWCNPISGHATLYWYQQILGQGPKLLIQFQNNGVVDDSQLPKDRFSAERLKGVDSTLKIQPAKLEDSAVYLCASSLGGLIGNQPQHFGDGTRLSIL.

This clonotype was observed a handful of times. V is TRBV12-3 or TRBV12-4 and J is TRBJ1-1; 7 bases are a match to TRBD1. The CDR3 is 14 residues long. The V and J ends lost 8 bases and 2 bases, in that order; junction bases with no gene match: 8. DNA for the CDR3: TGTGCCAGCCGCCAGACAGGGAGAAACACTGAAGCTTTCTTT. This codes for CASRQTGRNTEAFF.

This clonotype was picked up many times. The CDR3 DNA is TGTGCCAGCAGCTTAGACACGGGAGGTCACAATGAGCAGTTCTTC. Translation: CASSLDTGGHNEQFF. V gene TRBV11-2 combines with J gene TRBJ2-1; TRBD2 aligns across 7 bases. This CDR3 has 15 residues. With 0 bases clipped from V and 5 bases from J, the junction kept 4 bases outside the gene matches. CDR1 is SGHAT and CDR2 is FQNNGV in the germline V gene. Looking up the rest from reference TRBV11-2 and TRBJ2-1 gives the full variable domain: EAGVAQSPRYKIIEKRQSVAFWCNPISGHATLYWYQQILGQGPKLLIQFQNNGVVDDSQLPKDRFSAERLKGVDSTLKIQPAKLEDSAVYLCASSLDTGGHNEQFFGPGTRLTVL.